The rows below give T cell receptor beta chains drawn from one sample of a study of blood T cell repertoires in COVID-19. Only in-frame clones appear in the TCRdb table, and some are missing; sequencing was by immunoSEQ multiplex PCR. The table records under 150,000 clones, approximately 84% of them present only once. What was sequenced was peripheral blood. Receptors originate from a human donor in a cohort sampled during active COVID-19. Each CDR3 is given with its conserved first and last residue. The D gene is left open where the match is weak.

cdr3_aa j_call v_call d_call
CASSLGTGTGSGYTF TRBJ1-2 TRBV11-2 TRBD1
CAWSTRFGSYEQYF TRBJ2-7 TRBV30 .
CATTPGGAYGYTF TRBJ1-2 TRBV6-5 .
CASSGLGLAGFYEQYF TRBJ2-7 TRBV6-6 TRBD2
CASTGQGTNTEAFF TRBJ1-1 TRBV18 TRBD1
CASSLRRQGALTGELFF TRBJ2-2 TRBV7-3 TRBD1
CASSRQGSTEAFF TRBJ1-1 TRBV5-4 TRBD1
CASSLGQSGRGSRQPQHF TRBJ1-5 TRBV11-2 TRBD1
CASSEVLGGSYGYTF TRBJ1-2 TRBV6-1 .
CASSQARGGRDTQYF TRBJ2-3 TRBV5-1 TRBD2
CASSSGQGSYNEQFF TRBJ2-1 TRBV5-8 TRBD1
CASSQAIRDRGTDTQYF TRBJ2-3 TRBV4-1 TRBD1
CATSRDYSGANVLTF TRBJ2-6 TRBV15 .
CASSLTGIGYEQFF TRBJ2-1 TRBV7-2 .
CASSRGGSAQETQYF TRBJ2-5 TRBV19 .
CASSPTAQETQYF TRBJ2-5 TRBV7-3 .
CASSLSGVRTDTQYF TRBJ2-3 TRBV11-2 .
CASSETYRRGIEKLFF TRBJ1-4 TRBV5-1 .
CASSLHRDTQETQYF TRBJ2-5 TRBV6-2/TRBV6-3 .
CAISDPFANPGQGGFGYTF TRBJ1-2 TRBV10-3 TRBD1
CASRPSRGALGYTF TRBJ1-2 TRBV6-5 .
CAWRTYNEKLFF TRBJ1-4 TRBV30 .
CASTRDRDTEAFF TRBJ1-1 TRBV2 TRBD1
CASRREVLNEKLFF TRBJ1-4 TRBV6-6 .
CASMGLDTLTLEDTIYF TRBJ1-3 TRBV2 .
CASSEESYEQYF TRBJ2-7 TRBV5-1 .
CASSLGGSEETQYF TRBJ2-5 TRBV5-1 .
CASSLDAGAGEKLFF TRBJ1-4 TRBV5-1 .
CASSLGTGGYEQYF TRBJ2-7 TRBV5-1 TRBD1
CASSLVSGDAEAFF TRBJ1-1 TRBV7-9 .
CASSPTGGLHEAFF TRBJ1-1 TRBV18 .
CASSQADRHGDTQYF TRBJ2-3 TRBV4-2 .
CASSKGLVADTQYF TRBJ2-3 TRBV19 TRBD2
CASSLVFSGYNEQFF TRBJ2-1 TRBV5-5 .
CAWSVGRARETQYF TRBJ2-5 TRBV30 .
CASSPQDNEQFF TRBJ2-1 TRBV11-3 .
CASSPGLTVAQYF TRBJ2-5 TRBV3-1/TRBV3-2 .
CASSKTQGNTGELFF TRBJ2-2 TRBV19 .
CATSRTPGTGLTGELFF TRBJ2-2 TRBV24-1 TRBD1
CASSLAGDYQETQYF TRBJ2-5 TRBV5-6 .
CASSLAVGLAGNNEQFF TRBJ2-1 TRBV7-8 TRBD2
CASSLRGGPTDTQYF TRBJ2-3 TRBV5-5 .
CAWSGFGDTQYF TRBJ2-3 TRBV30 .
CAWSGTAFNQPQHF TRBJ1-5 TRBV30 TRBD1
CASSGGQGYEQYF TRBJ2-7 TRBV5-1 TRBD1
CASSQSGKGGYTF TRBJ1-2 TRBV3-1/TRBV3-2 .
CASSLGQSNTEAFF TRBJ1-1 TRBV5-1 .
CASRKQGGISTDTQYF TRBJ2-3 TRBV5-1 .
CASSDTFTQYF TRBJ2-3 TRBV21-1 .
CASSFSTGGVHQPQHF TRBJ1-5 TRBV19 TRBD1
CASRGHSRPHGYGYTF TRBJ1-2 TRBV27 TRBD1
CASSRDRNTEAFF TRBJ1-1 TRBV18 TRBD1
CACTVGPNEQYF TRBJ2-7 TRBV30 .